This TCR beta chain was identified during a study of T cell responses to AZD1222 COVID-19 vaccine (dated by TCRdb to about 2021). For the wider study: TCR sequencing covered some 250 trial participants: 207 given two doses of AZD1222 and some 25 given two doses of MenACWY control vaccine. Enrollment into the trials was organized by age into subgroups of 18-55, 56-69 and 70-plus years, and those subgroups contained around 150, 28 and 57 TCR-sequenced participants, respectively.

Paper-wide results and their limitations: Because no samples from the day 14 peak response were available, repertoires could be characterized only after the peak T cell response. The 56-69-year group was small, and its depth increase did not reach significance, likely because of low power. After two AZD1222 doses, spike-specific TCR breadth and depth were significantly higher than at day 0 and than in MenACWY recipients. Reportedly, close to half of the unique spike-specific TCRs recognized epitopes lying outside the regions that are mutated in the B.1.351 and B.1.1.7 variants. Participants were mostly white British and included more females than males, and it was suggested by the authors that clonal diversity may have been underestimated. Conclusions about previously exposed vaccinees are limited, since just five or six AZD1222 recipients were seropositive for SARS-CoV-2 at baseline. The whole spike protein was spanned by vaccine-associated CD4 TCRs, and dominant responses were seen in regions 160-218 and 743-854.

The sample's time point, from its label and the paper: about 28 days (+/-7) after the second vaccine dose. AZD1222 recipients whose second dose came at about 4 weeks and those whose second dose came at about 12 weeks were combined into one group, since spike-specific TCR depth and breadth did not differ between the two schedules. Samples from vaccinated people were obtained from the UK trials COV001 and COV002, which included a single-blind randomized controlled phase 2/3 trial of AZD1222 (ChAdOx1 nCoV-19) in healthy adults. For TCRbeta chain sequencing, PBMC samples were collected from trial participants at day 0 and at day 28 after the second dose. V gives up 3 bases and J gives up 4 bases, and the segment between their germline ends measures 15 bases. From its cysteine to its phenylalanine, the CDR3 spans 15 amino acids. Here the CDR3 DNA is all that survives: 45 bases in frame from base 1. The germline V gene encodes CDR1 GTSNPN and CDR2 SVGIG (reference sequence).

The CDR3 regions of human TCRbeta chains were analyzed by immunosequencing. As for how the authors treated the data: Repertoire TCRs were checked for matches against a reference library of SARS-CoV-2-specific TCRs that had been generated using the MIRA antigen-specificity platform. Breadth meant the fraction of unique TCRs that were SARS-CoV-2-associated, whereas depth meant the fraction of total T cells that were SARS-CoV-2-associated. Using the MIRA data, every spike-specific TCR was mapped to the spike region that the TCR reacted to and assigned to either a CD4 or a CD8 class. Log10-transformed breadth and depth values were compared by one-way ANOVA with Sidak's multiple comparisons tests. TCRdb provides this immuneACCESS table in a form limited to in-frame rearrangements. Some clones are lacking; in checked studies, under half of them reflect an unresolved V gene, and why the rest are absent is not known. Clone size and V and J calls were adopted from that table, with D and trimming inferred from the DNA. In all, the sample holds some 150,000 clones, and 85% to 95% of those were seen once. The top ten hold around 1.5% of the sample.

Worth noting for this clone: What this receptor recognizes is not known. Base-call qualities are not available, and no considerably larger clone is one nucleotide away.

The origin of this receptor is an adult who received the AZD1222 COVID-19 vaccine. This chain joins TRBV30 to TRBJ1-4; the D gene is unclear. Material: peripheral blood, obtained 28 days after the second AZD1222 dose. Here is the DNA: TGTGCCTGGAGGCCCCACGGACCTAGTAATGAAAAACTGTTTTTT. Its coded protein is CAWRPHGPSNEKLFF.